This is a list of T cell receptor beta chains from one sample in a study of post-analysis software for immune sequencing data. TCRdb passed the PCR reads through MiXCR, listing each CDR3 protein once. The repertoire holds 820,000 or so distinct CDR3 sequences, with 53% as singletons. Sample: blood. The source of these receptors is a girl aged 10 to 17 with multiple sclerosis. Each CDR3 is given with its conserved first and last residue. The order of the fields is D gene, clone size, V gene, J gene, CDR3 protein, CDR3 DNA. A D gene is named only where the DNA matches it firmly. Size is omitted from some rows. Given values are once, few, many or a class for expanded clones.

D: -; size: once; V: TRBV12-3/TRBV12-4; J: TRBJ2-5; CDR3: CASSWRGRGSETRYF; DNA: TGTGCCAGCAGTTGGAGGGGCAGGGGGTCAGAGACCCGGTACTTC
D: -; size: -; V: TRBV12-3/TRBV12-4; J: TRBJ2-7; CDR3: CASGLGVSGNPYEQYF; DNA: TGTGCCAGCGGTTTAGGGGTTAGCGGAAACCCCTACGAGCAGTACTTC
D: -; size: -; V: TRBV2; J: TRBJ2-2; CDR3: CASSDRRNTGELFF; DNA: TGTGCCAGCAGTGACCGGCGGAACACCGGGGAGCTGTTTTTT
D: TRBD2; size: few; V: TRBV6-4; J: TRBJ2-3; CDR3: CASSDGLAGSGTDTQYF; DNA: TGTGCCAGCAGTGACGGACTAGCGGGATCGGGCACAGATACGCAGTATTTT
D: -; size: few; V: TRBV3-1; J: TRBJ2-1; CDR3: CASSPTPPYNEQFF; DNA: TGTGCCAGCAGCCCCACCCCTCCCTACAATGAGCAGTTCTTC
D: -; size: few; V: TRBV20-1; J: TRBJ2-3; CDR3: CSARWQSTSTDTQYF; DNA: TGCAGTGCTAGATGGCAGAGTACTAGCACAGATACGCAGTATTTT
D: -; size: -; V: TRBV7-2; J: TRBJ2-7; CDR3: CASSLGRDPRSYEQYF; DNA: TGTGCCAGCAGCTTAGGCCGGGACCCGAGATCCTACGAGCAGTACTTC
D: -; size: -; V: TRBV2; J: TRBJ2-5; CDR3: CASNFGTGSETQYF; DNA: TGTGCCAGCAATTTCGGAACAGGGTCGGAGACCCAGTACTTC
D: TRBD2; size: few; V: TRBV20-1; J: TRBJ2-1; CDR3: CSALAWASGLYSYNEQFF; DNA: TGCAGTGCTCTGGCTTGGGCTAGCGGGCTTTACTCCTACAATGAGCAGTTCTTC
D: -; size: -; V: TRBV7-3; J: TRBJ1-3; CDR3: CDSRFSGNTIYF; DNA: TGTGACTCACGGTTCTCTGGAAACACCATATATTTT
D: -; size: -; V: TRBV4-2; J: TRBJ2-1; CDR3: CASSQETYSSSYNEQFF; DNA: TGTGCCAGCAGCCAAGAGACTTATTCAAGCTCCTACAATGAGCAGTTCTTC
D: TRBD2; size: -; V: TRBV29-1; J: TRBJ2-1; CDR3: CSVRLQRGGNEQFF; DNA: TGCAGCGTCCGTTTACAGCGGGGGGGCAATGAGCAGTTCTTC
D: -; size: -; V: TRBV10-3; J: TRBJ2-5; CDR3: CAIRAGAGRPETQYF; DNA: TGTGCCATCAGGGCGGGGGCAGGGCGACCCGAGACCCAGTACTTC
D: -; size: -; V: TRBV27; J: TRBJ2-7; CDR3: CASSLLTGEQYF; DNA: TGTGCCAGCAGTTTATTGACGGGCGAGCAGTACTTC
D: -; size: -; V: TRBV5-1; J: TRBJ2-1; CDR3: CASSLGPGSSYNEQFF; DNA: TGCGCCAGCAGCTTGGGGCCAGGCAGCTCCTACAATGAGCAGTTCTTC
D: -; size: -; V: TRBV7-9; J: TRBJ2-1; CDR3: CASSSPGLQGFF; DNA: TGTGCCAGCAGCAGTCCGGGACTTCAAGGGTTCTTC
D: -; size: -; V: TRBV5-1; J: TRBJ2-7; CDR3: CASSFRTETYEQYF; DNA: TGCGCCAGCAGCTTCCGAACAGAGACCTACGAGCAGTACTTC
D: -; size: -; V: TRBV12-3/TRBV12-4; J: TRBJ2-7; CDR3: CASSAQAGAGSTYEQYF; DNA: TGTGCCAGCAGTGCCCAGGCGGGTGCAGGGTCCACCTACGAGCAGTACTTC
D: TRBD2; size: few; V: TRBV20-1; J: TRBJ2-1; CDR3: CSAKFPGGGDEQFF; DNA: TGCAGTGCCAAATTCCCGGGAGGGGGGGATGAGCAGTTCTTC
D: -; size: -; V: TRBV6-6; J: TRBJ2-5; CDR3: CASTAGVQETQYF; DNA: TGTGCCAGCACGGCAGGGGTCCAGGAGACCCAGTACTTC
D: -; size: -; V: TRBV20-1; J: TRBJ1-1; CDR3: CSAAGPMNTEAFF; DNA: TGCAGTGCTGCCGGGCCGATGAACACTGAAGCTTTCTTT
D: -; size: -; V: TRBV6-5; J: TRBJ1-1; CDR3: CASSYSIARSNTEAFF; DNA: TGTGCCAGCAGTTACTCGATTGCCAGGTCAAACACTGAAGCTTTCTTT